Included here is one T cell receptor beta chain sequence, with context. V was clipped by 1 base and J by 3 bases; unmatched bases: 7. The CDR3 sequence is 16 residues long. Germline V CDR1 and CDR2: WNHNN, SYGVQD (reference sequence). TCRdb's table, derived via immunoSEQ multiplex PCR, lists solely in-frame clones and lacks some. The sample comprises around 140,000 clones, around 88% of which are singletons, and roughly 3.9% rests with the top ten. The record originates from a study of blood T cell repertoires in COVID-19. Study as a whole: T cells, B-cell-depleted T cells, or PBMCs provided the cDNA or gDNA that served as material.

During active infection, Seattle patients enrolled and were then monitored through disease. Sequencing was performed on peripheral blood. The origin of this receptor is a man in his 60s with COVID-19, enrolled during active disease. The chain employs TRBV10-1 and TRBJ2-5, with TRBD2 matching over 8 bases. The CDR3, as DNA: TGCGCCAGCAGTGAGTTCTCCGGACTAGCAGAAGAGACCCAGTACTTC. It is translated as CASSEFSGLAEETQYF.